Listed here are 23 T cell receptor beta chains from one sample, sequenced in a study of T cell changes during pregnancy in multiple sclerosis. This table comes from immunoSEQ multiplex PCR, and its TCRdb copy is limited to in-frame clones, with some not included. The sample consists of tens of thousands of clones, about 90% of them appearing once. Sequencing was performed on peripheral blood, taken in the second trimester of pregnancy. The receptors were gathered from a female donor with multiple sclerosis, enrolled in a pregnancy study.

The V and J genes are TRBV12-5 and TRBJ2-5; 9 bases are shared with TRBD1. This CDR3 region has 15 residues. The junction had 4 bases not matched to a gene; V was cut back by 5 bases and J by 0 bases. Germline V gives CDR1 LGHNT, CDR2 FRNRAP. In DNA form, the CDR3 reads TGTGCTAGTGGTACGGACAGGGGCCACCAAGAGACCCAGTACTTC. It encodes CASGTDRGHQETQYF.

This clone was seen only a few times. The chain joins TRBV7-9 to TRBJ1-1; perhaps TRBD1 as D (5 bases). Germline CDR1 and CDR2: SEHNR and FQNEAQ (reference sequence). The CDR3 is 14 residues long. The germline V and J ends were trimmed by 5 bases and 2 bases, with 12 bases remaining between them. The CDR3, as DNA: TGTGCCAGCAGCGTGACCGGGGGAAACACTGAAGCTTTCTTT. It yields the protein CASSVTGGNTEAFF.

This rearrangement joins TRBV7-9 to TRBJ2-3; 7 bases match TRBD1. The CDR3 runs to 15 residues. The V segment lost 0 bases and the J segment 4 bases; nucleotides outside the gene matches: 4. Germline loops: CDR1 SEHNR, CDR2 FQNEAQ (reference sequence). The CDR3 sequence: CASSLADRAPDTQYF. The CDR3 DNA follows: TGTGCCAGCAGCTTAGCAGACAGGGCTCCAGATACGCAGTATTTT.

The rearrangement links TRBV5-4 to TRBJ2-1; the match to TRBD2 covers 8 bases. The CDR3 covers 17 residues. In germline, CDR1 is SGHNT, CDR2 YYREEE (reference sequence). V dropped 0 bases and J dropped 2; count of bases not matched to a gene: 7. The CDR3 sequence is CASSLALAGSTYNEQFF. The DNA of the CDR3 is TGTGCCAGCAGCTTGGCCCTAGCGGGTTCGACCTACAATGAGCAGTTCTTC.

The J gene is TRBJ2-1, the V gene TRBV7-3; 12 nucleotides agree with TRBD2. Looked up from germline, CDR1 is SGHTA and CDR2 is FQGTGA. V shed 0 bases, J shed 8 bases, and the junction held 5 bases outside the gene matches. The CDR3 runs 16 residues. Here the CDR3 reads CASSLTRTSGADEQFF. The CDR3 region has the DNA TGTGCCAGCAGCTTAACAAGGACTAGCGGGGCTGATGAGCAGTTCTTC.

The rearrangement links TRBV11-2 to TRBJ2-7; 8 bases map to TRBD1. This CDR3 region has 15 residues. CDR1 and CDR2 from the germline V gene are SGHAT and FQNNGV. Germline trimming cut 2 bases from V and 3 bases from J; bases unmatched to any gene: 6. The CDR3 loop is CASSLIRDRYYEQYF. CDR3 DNA: TGTGCCAGCAGCTTAATCCGGGACAGGTACTACGAGCAGTACTTC.

CDR3 sequence reads: CASSGTANEQFF. In DNA form, the CDR3 reads TGTGCCAGCAGTGGGACAGCCAATGAGCAGTTCTTC. V and J are TRBV6-4 and TRBJ2-1, with D possibly TRBD1 on 6 matching bases. The CDR3 has 12 residues. Germline-derived CDR1 and CDR2 are MRHNA and SNTAGT. Between the trimmed V and J ends, which lost 4 bases and 6 bases, there was a span of 7 bases.

The chain employs TRBV11-2 and TRBJ2-7, with TRBD1 matching over 7 bases. The ends lost 5 bases at V and 4 bases at J; junction bases unmatched: 8. This CDR3 is 14 amino acids long. The germline gives CDR1 SGHAT, CDR2 FQNNGV. CDR3 in DNA: TGTGCCAGCAGCCCTCAGGGGGACACGTACGAGCAGTACTTC. The encoded protein is CASSPQGDTYEQYF.

This chain connects TRBV19 to TRBJ1-1; 7 bases align to TRBD1. The CDR3 extends over 15 amino acids. Germline assignment: CDR1 LNHDA and CDR2 SQIVND (reference sequence). The ends lost 5 bases at V and 6 bases at J; junction bases unmatched: 12. The chain's CDR3 is CASSLITGDSAEAFF. The CDR3 nucleotides read TGTGCCAGTAGTTTAATAACAGGGGACTCGGCTGAAGCTTTCTTT. Supplemented by reference TRBV19 and TRBJ1-1, the full variable domain reads DGGITQSPKYLFRKEGQNVTLSCEQNLNHDAMYWYRQDPGQGLRLIYYSQIVNDFQKGDIAEGYSVSREKKESFPLTVTSAQKNPTAFYLCASSLITGDSAEAFFGQGTRLTVV.

The J gene is TRBJ2-7, the V gene TRBV6-5; perhaps TRBD1 as D (6 bases). Germline V gives CDR1 MNHEY, CDR2 SVGAGI. Trimming removed 5 bases from V and 10 bases from J, with 18 bases in between. This CDR3 comprises 13 residues. CDR3 protein: CASSISTGPPQYF. The CDR3 nucleotides are TGTGCCAGCAGTATATCGACAGGCCCCCCTCAGTACTTC.

The V call is TRBV15, the J call TRBJ2-2; D unresolved. Trimming cost V 1 base and J 4 bases, with 7 bases left between them. The CDR3 runs 14 residues. CDR1 LNHNV and CDR2 YYDKDF come from the germline V gene (reference sequence). This CDR3 is CATSRVTGTGELFF. The CDR3 coding sequence is TGTGCCACCAGCAGAGTGACGGGCACCGGGGAGCTGTTTTTT.

This rearrangement joins TRBV6-6 to TRBJ2-1; TRBD2 matches 10 bases. Germline CDR1 MNHNY, CDR2 SVGAGI (reference sequence). The CDR3 totals 13 residues. V shed 6 bases and J 8 bases; nucleotides not matched to a gene: 4. CDR3 DNA sequence: TGTGCCAGCAGCAGCGGGGGGGCAGATGAGCAGTTCTTC. It yields the protein CASSSGGADEQFF.

The CDR3 is CASSRVQGEETQYF. The DNA for the CDR3 is TGCGCCAGCAGCCGTGTACAGGGTGAAGAGACCCAGTACTTC. The rearrangement links TRBV4-1 to TRBJ2-5, with a weak D call TRBD1 (6 bases). This CDR3 has 14 amino acids. The V gene's germline CDR1 is MGHRA and CDR2 YSYEKL. With 4 bases removed from V and 3 bases from J, the gap between germline ends came to 12 bases.

The chain is built from TRBV7-9 and TRBJ2-7; 9 bases agree with TRBD2. The CDR3 runs 15 residues. The V gene end was trimmed by 3 bases and the J gene end by 0 bases; junction bases not matched to a gene: 3. The germline V gene has CDR1 SEHNR and CDR2 FQNEAQ (reference sequence). The CDR3 protein is CASSFPSGASYEQYF. CDR3 nucleotides: TGTGCCAGCAGCTTCCCTAGCGGGGCCTCCTACGAGCAGTACTTC.

The gene calls are TRBV30 and TRBJ1-3; 7 bases fit TRBD1. This CDR3 is built from 14 residues. Looked up from germline, CDR1 is GTSNPN and CDR2 is SVGIG (reference sequence). V lost 5 bases and J lost 0; bases outside the gene matches: 4. Written as DNA, the CDR3 is TGTGCCTGGGGACAGGTAACCTCTGGAAACACCATATATTTT. Translation gives CAWGQVTSGNTIYF.

Turning to this clone: Other nucleotide sequences in the sample specify the same CDR3. The rearrangement links TRBV7-9 to TRBJ1-2, with TRBD1 as a possible D gene (6 bases). Per the germline V gene, CDR1 is SEHNR and CDR2 is FQNEAQ (reference sequence). V lost 3 bases, J lost 4 bases, and 9 bases lay in between. This CDR3 is 13 amino acids long. The DNA of the CDR3 is TGTGCCAGCAGCTTGCAAGGGGGCTATGGCTACACCTTC. It yields the protein CASSLQGGYGYTF.

This clone was detected only a few times. The chain recombines TRBV19 with TRBJ1-5, with a tentative D call TRBD1 (5 bases). The CDR3 sequence is 18 residues long. Trimming cost V 2 bases and J 2 bases, with 19 bases left between them. The V gene's germline CDR1 is LNHDA and CDR2 SQIVND (reference sequence). The CDR3 reads CASSIPPIGGFGNQPQHF. The CDR3 nucleotides read TGTGCCAGTAGTATACCCCCCATCGGGGGATTCGGCAATCAGCCCCAGCATTTT.

The J gene is TRBJ2-3, the V gene TRBV27, with TRBD2 matching over 10 bases. This CDR3 is 17 amino acids long. V lost 8 bases to trimming and J lost 0 bases; unmatched junction nucleotides: 11. Germline V lookup: CDR1 MNHEY, CDR2 SMNVEV (reference sequence). The CDR3 region has the DNA TGTGCCAGCCAGAAGCGGGGGGGCCCCTTAAGCACAGATACGCAGTATTTT. Its translation is CASQKRGGPLSTDTQYF.

This chain links TRBV7-2 with TRBJ2-6; 8 bases agree with TRBD1. Germline V gene lookup returns CDR1 SGHTA and CDR2 FQGNSA. The CDR3 runs 15 residues. The ends lost 4 bases at V and 4 bases at J; junction bases unmatched: 3. CDR3 region: CASSSRGRGANVLTF. The CDR3 DNA reads as TGTGCCAGCAGCTCCAGGGGGCGCGGGGCCAACGTCCTGACTTTC.

The V gene is TRBV4-2, the J gene TRBJ2-7; D might be TRBD1 (5 bases). CDR1 and CDR2 (germline): LGHNA, YNFKEQ. This CDR3 is 15 amino acids long. Trimming shortened V by 4 bases and J by 0 bases, and 13 bases separated the two germline ends. The CDR3 DNA sequence: TGTGCCAGCAGCCGAGAGAGCCAGGGCTCCTACGAGCAGTACTTC. This encodes CASSRESQGSYEQYF.

This clone was detected once. The gene calls are TRBV30 and TRBJ1-1; 7 bases align to TRBD1. This CDR3 is 12 amino acids long. The V and J ends lost 8 bases and 5 bases, in that order; junction bases with no gene match: 8. Germline V gene lookup returns CDR1 GTSNPN and CDR2 SVGIG (reference sequence). The CDR3 nucleotides read TGTGCCGTTCAGAGGGGGCCGACTGAAGCTTTCTTT. Protein product: CAVQRGPTEAFF. Based on the CDR3 plus reference TRBV30 and TRBJ1-1, the full variable domain is SQTIHQWPATLVQPVGSPLSLECTVEGTSNPNLYWYRQAAGRGLQLLFYSVGIGQISSEVPQNLSASRPQDRQFILSSKKLLLSDSGFYLCAVQRGPTEAFFGQGTRLTVV.

V and J are TRBV5-1 and TRBJ2-7, with no clear D. Germline V CDR1 and CDR2: SGHRS, YFSETQ. Trimming pared 0 bases from V and 2 bases from J, leaving 9 bases between. This CDR3 spans 14 amino acids. CDR3 residues: CASSLEYGAYEQYF. The CDR3 DNA is TGCGCCAGCAGCTTGGAGTACGGAGCCTACGAGCAGTACTTC.

The genes are TRBV19 and TRBJ1-2, with 10 bases identical to TRBD1. Unmatched junction bases numbered 12, after V lost 8 bases and J lost 3 bases. Germline V gene data show CDR1 as LNHDA and CDR2 as SQIVND (reference sequence). The CDR3 extends over 16 amino acids. The CDR3: CASRVTGTGVHYGYTF. CDR3 DNA sequence: TGTGCCAGTCGAGTTACCGGGACAGGGGTTCACTATGGCTACACCTTC.